The next 14 T cell receptor beta chains were all read from a single sample in a study of shared clonotypes between healthy human individuals. CD45RO-negative, CCR7-positively selected cells formed the naive CD8 fraction, excluding terminally differentiated effector memory CD45RA+ cells. The assay was immunoSEQ multiplex PCR, and TCRdb's table has in-frame clones only and misses some. Among over 2,000,000 clones listed, 93% were seen once. Sequencing input: naive CD8+ T cells from PBMCs. These receptor sequences come from a young man in good health. Some clones in this sample may be carry-over from other donors' samples.

The chain employs TRBV9 and TRBJ2-1, with a weak D call TRBD1 (6 bases). Per germline, CDR1 SGDLS and CDR2 YYNGEE. The germline V and J ends were trimmed by 0 bases and 0 bases, with 16 bases remaining between them. The CDR3 is 18 residues long. CDR3 in DNA: TGTGCCAGCAGCGTAGCGCCCGGACAGCCGAGCTCCTACAATGAGCAGTTCTTC. Encoded protein: CASSVAPGQPSSYNEQFF.

The J gene is TRBJ2-3, the V gene TRBV5-1; D unclear. Germline values: CDR1 SGHRS, CDR2 YFSETQ. The CDR3 loop spans 16 amino acids. The V and J ends lost 3 bases and 0 bases respectively, with 14 bases between them. The CDR3 sequence: CASSSQQATSTDTQYF. CDR3 sequence (DNA): TGCGCCAGCAGCTCGCAACAAGCGACAAGCACAGATACGCAGTATTTT.

In its sample, this clone was seen once. CDR3 bases: TGTGCCAGCAGCTCCCGGACAGGGCGAAATACGCAGTATTTT. This translates into CASSSRTGRNTQYF. The chain employs TRBV5-6 and TRBJ2-3; 8 bases are a match to TRBD1. V trimming: 3 bases; J trimming: 7 bases; junction bases outside the gene matches: 7. The CDR3 length is 14 residues. Germline assignment: CDR1 SGHDT and CDR2 YYEEEE.

The gene calls are TRBV6-5 and TRBJ1-5; D not resolved. V was pared by 11 bases and J by 4 bases, with 21 bases between. The CDR3 is 15 residues long. CDR1 and CDR2 (germline): MNHEY, SVGAGI. The CDR3 reads CAGPFSVPGNQPQHF. As DNA, the CDR3 is TGTGCCGGGCCCTTTTCGGTCCCGGGGAATCAGCCCCAGCATTTT.

The V call is TRBV21-1, the J call TRBJ2-5; the table's D call, TRBD2, has no DNA check behind it. TRBV21-1 is a documented pseudogene. The CDR3 runs to 14 residues. CDR3 coding DNA: TGTGCCCCGGGAGGCGGGAGAACCCTTGAGACCCAGTACTTC. This codes for CAPGGGRTLETQYF.

The chain joins TRBV7-6 to TRBJ2-1; 12 bases are shared with TRBD2. The CDR3 length is 18 residues. Germline CDR1 is SGHVS and CDR2 is FNYEAQ. V was pared by 1 base and J by 4 bases, with 8 bases of the junction left unmatched. Written as DNA, the CDR3 is TGTGCCAGCAGCTTAGGGACTAGCGGGAAGCCCATATACAATGAGCAGTTCTTC. Its protein is CASSLGTSGKPIYNEQFF.

On this clone: One junction end disagrees with the germline gene, perhaps due to a read error. CDR3 amino acids: CACSEQGSADTQYF. CDR3 nucleotide sequence: TGTGCCTGCAGTGAACAGGGGTCCGCAGATACGCAGTATTTT. This chain uses TRBV6-1 with TRBJ2-3; 7 bases map to TRBD1. The CDR3 covers 14 residues. Germline V CDR1 and CDR2: MNHNS, SASEGT.

The chain links TRBV27 to TRBJ2-7, with D tentatively TRBD1 (6 bases). Trimming took off 8 bases at V and 2 bases at J, with 16 bases between the two ends. The germline CDR1 and CDR2 sequences are MNHEY and SMNVEV (reference sequence). This CDR3 has 14 amino acids. The CDR3 DNA is TGTGCCAGCTCTGACCGGGACAAACCCTACGAGCAGTACTTC. This translates into CASSDRDKPYEQYF.

This rearrangement joins TRBV10-3 to TRBJ2-3, with 7 bases aligning to TRBD2. The CDR3 is 16 residues long. Per the germline V gene, CDR1 is ENHRY and CDR2 is SYGVKD. With V trimmed by 0 bases and J by 0 bases, 3 bases remained unmatched. For the CDR3, the DNA is TGTGCCATCAGTGAGTCGCCAGCGGGAAGCACAGATACGCAGTATTTT. It translates to CAISESPAGSTDTQYF.

This chain connects TRBV30 to TRBJ1-1; TRBD1 is a possible D gene (5 bases). This CDR3 spans 12 amino acids. The V gene lost 4 bases and the J gene lost 8 bases, with 14 bases spanning the gap. The germline V gene has CDR1 GTSNPN and CDR2 SVGIG (reference sequence). CDR3 sequence: CAWTRDHHEAFF. CDR3 nucleotide sequence: TGTGCCTGGACCCGGGACCACCACGAAGCTTTCTTT.

To note about this clone: Other DNA sequences in this sample translate to the same CDR3. This sequence joins TRBV9 and TRBJ2-5, with 11 bases aligning to TRBD2. CDR1 is SGDLS and CDR2 is YYNGEE in the germline V gene. The V and J ends lost 4 bases and 1 base, in that order; junction bases with no gene match: 6. This CDR3 spans 16 amino acids. CDR3 sequence (DNA): TGTGCCAGCAGCTCTGGACTAGCGGGCCTCCAAGAGACCCAGTACTTC. Its translation is CASSSGLAGLQETQYF.

The V and J genes are TRBV11-2 and TRBJ2-7, with 13 bases fitting TRBD2. Germline V gene sequence: CDR1 SGHAT, CDR2 FQNNGV. The CDR3 has 16 amino acids. Trimming at V came to 4 bases and at J to 5 bases, leaving 8 bases not matched to a gene. This CDR3 is CASSSRTSGRGDEQYF. CDR3 in DNA: TGTGCCAGCAGCTCCCGGACTAGCGGGAGAGGGGACGAGCAGTACTTC. The entire variable domain, with the rest obtained from reference TRBV11-2 and TRBJ2-7, is as follows: EAGVAQSPRYKIIEKRQSVAFWCNPISGHATLYWYQQILGQGPKLLIQFQNNGVVDDSQLPKDRFSAERLKGVDSTLKIQPAKLEDSAVYLCASSSRTSGRGDEQYFGPGTRLTVT.

The rearrangement uses TRBV9 and TRBJ2-3; no clear D. V was pared by 3 bases and J by 4 bases, with 6 bases between. There are 12 residues in the CDR3. Germline CDR1 and CDR2: SGDLS and YYNGEE. DNA for the CDR3: TGTGCCAGCAGCGCGAGTTCAGATACGCAGTATTTT. It is translated as CASSASSDTQYF.

The rearrangement joins TRBV4-3 to TRBJ1-1; D is possibly TRBD1 (5 bases). V dropped 3 bases and J dropped 7 bases, with 18 bases sitting between them. Germline CDR1 and CDR2: LGHNA and YSLEER. CDR3 length: 15 residues. CDR3 nucleotide sequence: TGCGCCAGCAGCCACGACCAGACGGGGACTTATGAAGCTTTCTTT. It yields the protein CASSHDQTGTYEAFF.